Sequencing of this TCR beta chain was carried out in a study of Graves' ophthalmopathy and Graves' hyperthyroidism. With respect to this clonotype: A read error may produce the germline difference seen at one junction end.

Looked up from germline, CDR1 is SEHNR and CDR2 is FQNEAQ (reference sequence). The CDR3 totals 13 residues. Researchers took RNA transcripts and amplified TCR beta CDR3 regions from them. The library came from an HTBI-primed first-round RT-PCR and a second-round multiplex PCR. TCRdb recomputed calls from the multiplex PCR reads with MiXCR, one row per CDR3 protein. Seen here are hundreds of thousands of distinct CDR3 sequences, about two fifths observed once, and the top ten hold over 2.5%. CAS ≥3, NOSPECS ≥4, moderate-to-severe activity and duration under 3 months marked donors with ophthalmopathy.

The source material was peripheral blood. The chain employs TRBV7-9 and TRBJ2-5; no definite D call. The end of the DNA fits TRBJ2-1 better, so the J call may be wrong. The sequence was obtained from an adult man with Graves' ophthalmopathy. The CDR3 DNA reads TGTGCTAGCAGCTTCTCAGGTCACGGTGAGCAGTTCTTC. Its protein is CASSFSGHGEQFF.